Listed here are 19 T cell receptor beta chains from one sample, sequenced in a study of CD8+CD57+ T cells in acquired aplastic anemia. The TCR beta profiling, which covered VDJ combination and CDR3 sequence, was carried out using genomic DNA as the template. TCRdb recomputed calls from the reads with MiXCR, one row per CDR3 protein. The sample has 150,000 to 200,000 distinct CDR3 sequences, around half seen once; the top ten hold about 1%. Those patients picked for sequencing had displayed CD8+CD57+ cell expansion on flow cytometry. Sequenced sample: sorted CD4+, CD8+, or CD8+CD57+ T cells (not recorded which) from PBMCs. The source is a human donor with aplastic anemia.

Many counts were recorded for this clonotype. V usage is TRBV5-1 and J usage is TRBJ1-4; D not certain. There are 15 residues in the CDR3. The germline CDR1 and CDR2 sequences are SGHRS and YFSETQ. The V and J ends lost 1 base and 8 bases respectively, with 15 bases between them. The CDR3 protein is CASSLSTQGGEKLFF. The CDR3 DNA is TGCGCCAGCAGCTTGTCCACTCAAGGAGGCGAAAAACTGTTTTTT.

This chain links TRBV10-3 with TRBJ1-1, with D perhaps TRBD1 (5 bases). This CDR3 is built from 15 residues. Germline loops: CDR1 ENHRY, CDR2 SYGVKD. V was cut by 8 bases and J by 1 base, with 17 bases left in between. CDR3 nucleotide sequence: TGTGCCATCTCCCCCGGCGGGACCGCGAACACTGAAGCTTTCTTT. Its protein product is CAISPGGTANTEAFF.

This clonotype appeared once. The chain combines TRBV2 with TRBJ1-1; D gene uncertain. The germline gives CDR1 SNHLY, CDR2 FYNNEI. The V end was cut by 7 bases, the J end by 3 bases, with 6 bases between. The CDR3 sequence is 11 residues long. DNA for the CDR3: TGTGCCAGCAACGGGTACACTGAAGCTTTCTTT. The encoded protein is CASNGYTEAFF.

The rearrangement links TRBV14 to TRBJ2-5; D remains unclear. Germline V lookup: CDR1 SGHDN, CDR2 FVKESK. The CDR3 spans 11 residues. Trimming cost V 5 bases and J 8 bases, with 9 bases left between them. CDR3 DNA: TGTGCCAGCAGCTATGAGAGAACCCAGTACTTC. Its protein is CASSYERTQYF.

Note on this clonotype: At one of its ends the junction is not consistent with the germline gene, which may arise from a read error. The chain is built from TRBV7-9 and TRBJ2-5; no firm D call. CDR1 and CDR2 (germline): SEHNR, FQNEAQ (reference sequence). CDR3 length: 13 amino acids. The CDR3 protein is CASSLGDQETRYF. For the CDR3, the DNA is TGTGCCAGCAGCTTGGGTGACCAAGAGACCCGGTACTTC.

This sequence joins TRBV6-2 or TRBV6-3 and TRBJ2-6, with 11 bases identical to TRBD2. The ends lost 7 bases at V and 1 base at J; junction bases unmatched: 9. CDR3 length equals 18 residues. CDR1 is MNHEY, CDR2 SVGEGT, per germline. For the CDR3, the DNA is TGTGCCAGCACGTTACTAGCGGGAGCGTTGTCTGGGGCCAACGTCCTGACTTTC. Its translation is CASTLLAGALSGANVLTF.

There are many counts of this clonotype. The chain employs TRBV3-1 and TRBJ1-6, with D possibly matching TRBD1 (5 bases). The germline CDR1 and CDR2 sequences are LGHDT and YNNKEL (reference sequence). The CDR3 is 13 amino acids. Trimming took off 1 base at V and 10 bases at J, with 8 bases between the two ends. The DNA for the CDR3 is TGTGCCAGCAGCCAAGGGGACGCCTCACCCCTCCACTTT. Translated, it gives CASSQGDASPLHF.

Concerning this clonotype: With a much larger clone just one base away, this may be a read error. DNA for the CDR3: TGTGCCAGCAGCCCCCTCGGGACAGGGGGAGCCCACCAAGAGACCCAGTACTTC. This gives the protein CASSPLGTGGAHQETQYF. The rearrangement joins TRBV14 to TRBJ2-5; 11 bases are shared with TRBD1. Trimming removed 4 bases from V and 0 bases from J; junction bases left unmatched: 10. Per the germline V gene, CDR1 is SGHDN and CDR2 is FVKESK. The CDR3 loop spans 18 amino acids.

This clonotype was seen ten or more times. This rearrangement joins TRBV20-1 to TRBJ1-2; no clear D gene. CDR1 and CDR2 (germline): DFQATT, SNEGSKA (reference sequence). Trimming took off 5 bases at V and 6 bases at J, with 19 bases between the two ends. CDR3 size: 14 residues. The DNA of the CDR3 is TGCAGTGCTTCGATACAGTTCCCCGGGGATGGCTACACCTTC. As protein: CSASIQFPGDGYTF.

The rearrangement joins TRBV15 to TRBJ2-3; D may be TRBD2 (6 bases). Germline CDR1 reads LNHNV; CDR2 reads YYDKDF (reference sequence). V shed 1 base and J shed 5 bases, with 10 bases lying between them. CDR3 length: 14 residues. The CDR3 DNA sequence: TGTGCCACCAGCAGAGCCGGGGGAGAAGATACGCAGTATTTT. Translated, it gives CATSRAGGEDTQYF.

The chain carries TRBV15 and TRBJ2-2, with a tentative D call TRBD1 (6 bases). The CDR3 is 13 residues long. Trimming removed 8 bases at V and 7 bases at J, with 14 bases between. Per germline, CDR1 LNHNV and CDR2 YYDKDF (reference sequence). The CDR3 is CATSAGVGGELFF. The CDR3 DNA reads as TGTGCCACCTCCGCAGGGGTGGGCGGGGAGCTGTTTTTT.

The rearrangement uses TRBV10-3 and TRBJ2-7, with 9 bases fitting TRBD1. Trimming at V came to 11 bases and at J to 0 bases, leaving 14 bases not matched to a gene. Germline V gene lookup returns CDR1 ENHRY and CDR2 SYGVKD. This CDR3 is 16 amino acids long. CDR3 loop: CAARGGDRAASYEQYF. CDR3 coding DNA: TGTGCCGCCCGAGGTGGGGACAGGGCTGCCTCCTACGAGCAGTACTTC.

The chain combines TRBV6-1 with TRBJ1-2, with 7 bases fitting TRBD1. The J segment lost 4 bases and the V segment lost 0 bases, leaving 8 bases of the junction unmatched. The CDR3 covers 16 residues. The germline V gene has CDR1 MNHNS and CDR2 SASEGT. CDR3 DNA: TGTGCCAGCAGTGAAGCAGGGACAGTAACCCGCTATGGCTACACCTTC. This gives the protein CASSEAGTVTRYGYTF.

The chain combines TRBV20-1 with TRBJ1-1; TRBD1 matches 7 bases. The germline gives CDR1 DFQATT, CDR2 SNEGSKA (reference sequence). The CDR3 contains 13 residues. The V and J ends lost 5 bases and 5 bases, in that order; junction bases with no gene match: 8. The CDR3 here is CSAPWTGRTEAFF. CDR3 DNA: TGCAGTGCTCCCTGGACAGGTAGAACTGAAGCTTTCTTT.

This chain uses TRBV5-1 with TRBJ2-7; the D gene could be TRBD1 or TRBD2 (6 bases each). CDR1 is SGHRS and CDR2 is YFSETQ in the germline V gene. The CDR3 has 15 amino acids. The V gene lost 2 bases and the J gene lost 2 bases, with 14 bases spanning the gap. The CDR3 sequence is CASSLGGTTAYEQYF. The DNA of the CDR3 is TGCGCCAGCAGCTTAGGGGGGACGACGGCCTACGAGCAGTACTTC.

Note on this clonotype: It is likely a read error, because the conserved phenylalanine at the end of the CDR3 is missing. The chain links TRBV10-3 to TRBJ1-2; the D gene is possibly TRBD1 (5 bases). CDR1 and CDR2 (germline): ENHRY, SYGVKD. The CDR3 is 14 residues long. Trimming pared 3 bases from V and 6 bases from J, leaving 14 bases between. CDR3 coding DNA: TGTGCCATCAGTGATGACGCGGGGGTGGATGGCTACACCTCC. This translates into CAISDDAGVDGYTS.

This clonotype was detected ten times or more. The chain uses TRBV19 and TRBJ1-2, with TRBD1 matching over 8 bases. Looked up from germline, CDR1 is LNHDA and CDR2 is SQIVND (reference sequence). The CDR3 extends over 14 amino acids. Trimming removed 6 bases from V and 5 bases from J; junction bases left unmatched: 8. The CDR3 region is CASRHTGGGYGYTF. CDR3 DNA: TGTGCCAGTAGACATACAGGGGGAGGGTATGGCTACACCTTC.

V gene TRBV24-1 combines with J gene TRBJ2-1; D remains ambiguous. The germline V and J ends were trimmed by 7 bases and 6 bases, with 9 bases remaining between them. The CDR3 consists of 12 residues. Germline V gene sequence: CDR1 KGHDR, CDR2 SFDVKD. The CDR3 spells CATRIEVNEQFF. CDR3 nucleotides: TGTGCCACCAGGATAGAGGTCAATGAGCAGTTCTTC.

This clonotype was recorded once. A read error is possible here, since a much larger clone lies one base away. This chain links TRBV10-3 with TRBJ2-5; 9 bases are shared with TRBD2. CDR1 and CDR2 from the germline V gene are ENHRY and SYGVKD. V dropped 11 bases and J dropped 0; count of bases not matched to a gene: 10. The CDR3 spans 15 residues. The CDR3 spells CAGSRVAGDQETQYF. Written as DNA, the CDR3 is TGTGCCGGTTCCCGGGTAGCGGGGGACCAAGAGACCCAGTACTTC.